The present T cell receptor (beta chain) was sequenced within a study of cytomegalovirus exposure and HLA in healthy donors. PCR primers comprised 60 Vbeta and 13 Jbeta primers. Repertoires were generated with immunoSEQ multiplex PCR, while TCRdb's copy carries only in-frame clones and drops some. The sample lists about 82,000 clones, roughly 80% occurring once. The germline V gene has CDR1 SGDLS and CDR2 YYNGEE. J gave up 6 bases and V 7 bases, and 9 bases lay outside the gene matches. The CDR3 spans 14 residues. A remark on this clone: The antigen is undetermined.

Study-wide findings and caveats: Accurate HLA-A and HLA-B prediction from TCR beta sequences was reported for most subjects. Prior analysis indicated that the majority of TCR beta V segments exhibited productivity approximately 90% or approximately 30% of the time.

The sample was PBMCs. The sequence came from a human donor in good health. The gene calls are TRBV9 and TRBJ2-5; TRBD2 aligns across 10 bases. This CDR3 reads CASASGGATKTQYF. The CDR3 DNA follows: TGTGCCAGCGCCAGCGGGGGGGCCACGAAGACCCAGTACTTC.